These T cell receptor beta chains were read from a single sample in a study of human T cells and chemical hapten exposure. TCRdb analysed the RACE reads with MiXCR anew, one entry per CDR3 protein. The sample carries roughly 380,000 distinct CDR3 sequences, about 6% recorded once. The sequencing used whole blood, collected in connection with sensitization to the hapten diphenylcyclopropenone (DPC). These receptors were collected from a woman between 18 and 30 years old with alopecia areata. Some clones in this sample may be carry-over from other donors' samples. CDR3s include the opening cysteine and the closing phenylalanine or tryptophan. D genes are given only for firm matches. The size field is filled for only some rows; it gives once, few, many or a size class.

D gene,clone size,V gene,J gene,CDR3 protein,CDR3 DNA
NA,many,TRBV11-2,TRBJ2-6,CASSLRTGANVLTF,TGTGCCAGCAGCCTGCGAACCGGGGCCAACGTCCTGACTTTC
NA,NA,TRBV29-1,TRBJ1-1,CSVTEQNTEAFF,TGCAGCGTTACAGAACAGAACACTGAAGCTTTCTTT
TRBD1,NA,TRBV12-3/TRBV12-4,TRBJ2-2,CASSAPGQKAGELFF,TGTGCCAGCAGTGCTCCGGGACAGAAGGCCGGGGAGCTGTTTTTT
TRBD1,few,TRBV6-5,TRBJ1-5,CASSYEIGTGDIQPQHF,TGTGCCAGCAGTTACGAGATTGGGACAGGAGATATCCAGCCCCAGCATTTT
TRBD1,NA,TRBV29-1,TRBJ2-5,CSVVWDRGSQETQYF,TGCAGCGTTGTATGGGACAGGGGGTCCCAAGAGACCCAGTACTTC
TRBD1,few,TRBV6-2/TRBV6-3,TRBJ1-6,CASRDRGNWNSPLHF,TGTGCCAGCAGGGACAGGGGAAATTGGAATTCACCCCTCCACTTT
NA,NA,TRBV24-1,TRBJ1-1,CATSDSRRMNTEAFF,TGTGCCACCAGTGATTCGAGGAGGATGAACACTGAAGCTTTCTTT
TRBD2,many,TRBV7-2,TRBJ2-3,CASSLVASGGRDTQYF,TGTGCCAGCAGCTTAGTTGCTAGCGGGGGTCGAGATACGCAGTATTTT
TRBD2,NA,TRBV7-2,TRBJ2-1,CASSFLYSGGHNEQFF,TGTGCCAGCAGCTTCTTGTATAGCGGGGGGCACAATGAGCAGTTCTTC
TRBD1,NA,TRBV9,TRBJ1-5,CASSVSATGEQHF,TGTGCCAGCAGCGTATCGGCCACAGGGGAGCAGCATTTT
NA,many,TRBV6-5,TRBJ1-1,CASISPTNTEAFF,TGTGCCAGCATTAGCCCTACGAACACTGAAGCTTTCTTT
NA,few,TRBV7-3,TRBJ1-3,CASSLTAAGAGNTIYF,TGTGCCAGCAGCTTAACGGCTGCAGGGGCTGGAAACACCATATATTTT
NA,few,TRBV11-2,TRBJ2-3,CASSSQLGGADTQYF,TGTGCCAGCAGCTCTCAACTGGGGGGCGCAGATACGCAGTATTTT
NA,few,TRBV27,TRBJ1-2,CASSSGQRGGYYGYTF,TGTGCCAGCAGTTCTGGACAGAGAGGGGGGTACTATGGCTACACCTTC
TRBD2,NA,TRBV6-5,TRBJ2-1,CASSYLRGGAIINEQFF,TGTGCCAGCAGTTACTTACGCGGGGGGGCCATTATCAATGAGCAGTTCTTC
TRBD1,few,TRBV7-9,TRBJ1-1,CASSAPGQGPEAFF,TGTGCCAGCAGCGCGCCGGGACAGGGTCCTGAAGCTTTCTTT
NA,many,TRBV20-1,TRBJ1-2,CSASARRNNYGYTF,TGCAGTGCTAGCGCCCGCAGGAATAACTATGGCTACACCTTC
NA,NA,TRBV7-8,TRBJ1-1,CASTLWEGGGNTEAFF,TGTGCCAGCACCCTGTGGGAGGGCGGGGGGAACACTGAAGCTTTCTTT
TRBD1,NA,TRBV6-1,TRBJ1-2,CASRTKGQGVYGYTF,TGTGCCAGCAGGACCAAGGGACAGGGGGTCTATGGCTACACCTTC
NA,few,TRBV7-2,TRBJ2-5,CASSLAGGQGETQYF,TGTGCCAGCAGCTTAGCGGGGGGGCAGGGCGAGACCCAGTACTTC
TRBD1,NA,TRBV7-8,TRBJ1-6,CASSTGGISPLHF,TGTGCCAGCAGCACAGGGGGCATATCACCCCTCCACTTT
NA,NA,TRBV21-1,TRBJ2-6,CASSPLTGGAPSSGANVLTF,TGTGCCAGCAGTCCTCTTACAGGAGGGGCCCCCTCCTCTGGGGCCAACGTCCTGACTTTC
TRBD2,NA,TRBV6-2/TRBV6-3,TRBJ2-3,CASRDGLADTDTQYF,TGTGCCAGCAGGGACGGACTAGCGGACACAGATACGCAGTATTTT
NA,many,TRBV28,TRBJ1-2,CASGMLPGSAARHGYTF,TGTGCCAGCGGAATGCTCCCGGGATCGGCAGCCAGGCATGGCTACACCTTC
NA,NA,TRBV6-5,TRBJ2-5,CASSRDFGRRETQYF,TGTGCCAGCAGCCGCGATTTCGGGCGCCGAGAGACCCAGTACTTC
TRBD1,NA,TRBV4-2,TRBJ1-2,CASSHPDRADYGYTF,TGTGCCAGCAGCCACCCCGACAGGGCGGACTATGGCTACACCTTC
TRBD2,NA,TRBV5-6,TRBJ2-1,CASSIQGTSSVEQFF,TGTGCCAGCAGCATCCAGGGGACTAGCTCGGTTGAGCAGTTCTTC
TRBD1,NA,TRBV20-1,TRBJ2-7,CSARGTGGAYEQYF,TGCAGTGCTAGAGGGACAGGGGGTGCCTACGAGCAGTACTTC
NA,many,TRBV12-3/TRBV12-4,TRBJ1-1,CASRRGEGTEAFF,TGTGCCAGCAGGCGGGGAGAAGGAACTGAAGCTTTCTTT
TRBD2,NA,TRBV6-2/TRBV6-3,TRBJ2-7,CASSPSSGTYEQYF,TGTGCCAGCAGTCCTTCTAGCGGCACCTACGAGCAGTACTTC
TRBD1,few,TRBV7-2,TRBJ1-3,CASSSPGQARNTIYF,TGTGCCAGCAGCTCCCCCGGACAGGCCCGAAACACCATATATTTT
NA,many,TRBV7-8,TRBJ2-7,CASSLATRAYEQYF,TGTGCCAGCAGCTTAGCAACCAGAGCCTACGAGCAGTACTTC
NA,NA,TRBV3-1,TRBJ1-5,CASSQDPRDSNQPQHF,TGTGCCAGCAGCCAAGATCCCCGGGACAGCAATCAGCCCCAGCATTTT
TRBD2,NA,TRBV7-2,TRBJ2-3,CASSSTSFTDTQYF,TGTGCCAGCAGCTCGACTAGCTTCACAGATACGCAGTATTTT
NA,many,TRBV20-1,TRBJ1-5,CSATLMSGQPQHF,TGCAGTGCTACTCTGATGTCGGGACAGCCCCAGCATTTT
NA,many,TRBV6-6,TRBJ2-3,CASSYSSGHRTDTQYF,TGTGCCAGCAGTTACTCGTCGGGCCACCGCACAGATACGCAGTATTTT
TRBD2,few,TRBV4-2,TRBJ2-1,CASTSEEGGGVNEQFF,TGTGCCAGCACCAGCGAAGAAGGCGGGGGGGTCAATGAGCAGTTCTTC
TRBD2,many,TRBV20-1,TRBJ2-7,CSVLPTGLAGGDEQYF,TGCAGTGTCCTCCCGACGGGACTAGCGGGGGGGGACGAGCAGTACTTC
NA,many,TRBV12-3/TRBV12-4,TRBJ1-5,CASSTGAGLNQPQHF,TGTGCCAGCAGCACTGGGGCGGGCCTGAATCAGCCCCAGCATTTT
NA,few,TRBV7-9,TRBJ2-3,CASSLEGLARVAADTQYF,TGTGCCAGCAGCTTAGAGGGGCTAGCGAGAGTGGCGGCAGATACGCAGTATTTT
NA,many,TRBV20-1,TRBJ1-1,CSAREQGTEAFF,TGCAGTGCTAGAGAGCAGGGCACTGAAGCTTTCTTT
TRBD1,many,TRBV19,TRBJ1-6,CASSGNTGGNSPLHF,TGTGCCAGTAGTGGTAATACAGGGGGAAATTCACCCCTCCACTTT
NA,few,TRBV6-2/TRBV6-3,TRBJ2-3,CASRPHLADTQYF,TGTGCCAGCAGGCCCCACCTAGCAGATACGCAGTATTTT
NA,NA,TRBV5-6,TRBJ2-5,CASSRDWQETQYF,TGTGCCAGCAGCCGGGACTGGCAAGAGACCCAGTACTTC
NA,many,TRBV7-9,TRBJ1-1,CASSQIDEAFF,TGTGCCAGCAGCCAAATAGATGAAGCTTTCTTT
NA,few,TRBV24-1,TRBJ2-1,CATSDPTTYNEQFF,TGTGCCACCAGTGACCCTACTACCTACAATGAGCAGTTCTTC
NA,NA,TRBV7-9,TRBJ2-2,CASTRLGTGELFF,TGTGCCAGCACCCGATTGGGCACCGGGGAGCTGTTTTTT
TRBD1,NA,TRBV19,TRBJ2-7,CASSATGTASYEQYF,TGTGCCAGTAGTGCGACCGGGACAGCTTCCTACGAGCAGTACTTC
NA,few,TRBV6-2/TRBV6-3,TRBJ2-7,CASSYEELGVEQYF,TGTGCCAGCAGTTACGAAGAGCTGGGAGTAGAGCAGTACTTC
NA,few,TRBV12-3/TRBV12-4,TRBJ2-3,CASSLSLTGTDTQYF,TGTGCCAGCAGTTTATCTCTCACGGGCACAGATACGCAGTATTTT
TRBD2,many,TRBV7-6,TRBJ2-5,CASSLPSSGGYQETQYF,TGTGCCAGCAGCCTCCCTTCTAGCGGGGGGTATCAAGAGACCCAGTACTTC
TRBD1,NA,TRBV4-2,TRBJ1-3,CASSQVSGTGRNTIYF,TGTGCCAGCAGCCAAGTTTCCGGGACAGGTCGAAACACCATATATTTT
NA,many,TRBV28,TRBJ1-1,CASSLRGPEAFF,TGTGCCAGCAGTCTCAGGGGCCCTGAAGCTTTCTTT
NA,many,TRBV12-3/TRBV12-4,TRBJ1-5,CASSFGGKGQPQHF,TGTGCCAGCAGCTTTGGGGGGAAGGGTCAGCCCCAGCATTTT
TRBD1,many,TRBV28,TRBJ2-7,CASSPWDRGSEQYF,TGTGCCAGCAGCCCCTGGGACAGGGGATCCGAGCAGTACTTC
NA,NA,TRBV25-1,TRBJ2-3,CASSNRGQGRADTQYF,TGTGCCAGCAGCAATAGGGGTCAGGGACGGGCAGATACGCAGTATTTT
TRBD1,many,TRBV27,TRBJ1-4,CASSNRDRGEKLFF,TGTGCCAGCAGTAACCGGGACAGGGGTGAAAAACTGTTTTTT
NA,few,TRBV6-5,TRBJ1-6,CASSYQGGDNSPLHF,TGTGCCAGCAGTTACCAAGGGGGAGATAATTCACCCCTCCACTTT